This T cell receptor beta chain was identified in a study of T cells in Graves' hyperthyroidism and ophthalmopathy. This CDR3 region has 15 residues. The V gene lost 7 bases and the J gene lost 5 bases, with 20 bases spanning the gap. CDR1 GTSNPN and CDR2 SVGIG come from the germline V gene (reference sequence). This clonotype is categorized as large. The antigen is not known. Reasons for excluding patients were uncontrolled infection, other autoimmune disease, pregnancy or lactation. Authors of the study amplified TCR beta CDR3 regions from RNA transcripts. First-round RT-PCR of the TCR CDR3 relied on the HTBI primer set. TCRdb analysed the multiplex PCR reads with MiXCR anew, one entry per CDR3 protein. The sample has fewer than 350,000 distinct CDR3 sequences, around a fifth seen once. Study-wide results and caveats: Ophthalmopathy was model-predicted a median about 6 months pre-onset.

The receptor comes from a man aged 50-60 years with Graves' ophthalmopathy. The sequenced material came from blood. The rearrangement joins TRBV30 to TRBJ2-2, with D possibly being TRBD2 (6 bases). DNA for the CDR3: TGTGCCTACCAATGGGACTTAGAGGGTACCGGGGAGCTGTTTTTT. Its translation: CAYQWDLEGTGELFF.